These T cell receptor beta chains were read from a single sample in a study of T cells in Graves' hyperthyroidism and ophthalmopathy. TCRdb reprocessed the multiplex PCR reads via MiXCR and lists one record per CDR3 protein. The table shows some 360,000 distinct CDR3 sequences, with 11% to 15% occurring only once. The sequenced sample was blood. These receptors were obtained from a woman aged 60 to 75 with Graves' hyperthyroidism. CDR3s include the opening cysteine and the closing phenylalanine or tryptophan. The order of the fields is D gene, J gene, V gene, clone size, CDR3 DNA, CDR3 protein. A D gene is named only where the DNA matches it firmly. The size field is filled for only some rows; it gives once, few, many or a size class.

d_gene: -
j_gene: TRBJ2-3
v_gene: TRBV20-1
abundance: -
CDR3nt: TGCAGTGCTAGAGCGGCGGGACCTCCTAGGAATACGCAGTATTTT
CDR3aa: CSARAAGPPRNTQYF

d_gene: TRBD2
j_gene: TRBJ2-5
v_gene: TRBV7-2
abundance: many
CDR3nt: TGTGCCAGCAGCAGAACTAGCGGGAGGGGAAACCAAGAGACCCAGTACTTC
CDR3aa: CASSRTSGRGNQETQYF

d_gene: -
j_gene: TRBJ2-2
v_gene: TRBV27
abundance: many
CDR3nt: TGTGCCAGCAGTTCCCGGGGGGGGACAGGGATCTTCGGGGAGCTGTTTTTT
CDR3aa: CASSSRGGTGIFGELFF

d_gene: -
j_gene: TRBJ2-5
v_gene: TRBV20-1
abundance: few
CDR3nt: TGCAGTGCTAGAGTTGGCAGCAAAGAGACCCAGTACTTC
CDR3aa: CSARVGSKETQYF

d_gene: TRBD2
j_gene: TRBJ2-1
v_gene: TRBV19
abundance: few
CDR3nt: TGTGCCAGTAGTATTCGGGGAGGGGTTAATGAGCAGTTCTTC
CDR3aa: CASSIRGGVNEQFF

d_gene: -
j_gene: TRBJ1-5
v_gene: TRBV12-3/TRBV12-4
abundance: few
CDR3nt: TGTGCCAGCAGTTCCAGGACTAGTAGCAATCAGCCCCAGCATTTT
CDR3aa: CASSSRTSSNQPQHF

d_gene: TRBD2
j_gene: TRBJ2-1
v_gene: TRBV5-1
abundance: many
CDR3nt: TGCGCCAGCAGCGAGGGACTAGCGGGAACGTTGTTCTTC
CDR3aa: CASSEGLAGTLFF

d_gene: -
j_gene: TRBJ2-1
v_gene: TRBV2
abundance: many
CDR3nt: TGTGCCAGCAGCGTTACAGGCGGATCCTACAATGAGCAGTTCTTC
CDR3aa: CASSVTGGSYNEQFF

d_gene: TRBD2
j_gene: TRBJ2-1
v_gene: TRBV6-1
abundance: many
CDR3nt: TGTGCCAGCAGCGGGACTAGGGCGGACAATGAGCAGTTCTTC
CDR3aa: CASSGTRADNEQFF

d_gene: TRBD1
j_gene: TRBJ2-7
v_gene: TRBV18
abundance: many
CDR3nt: TGTGCCAGCTCATCGCCGGACAGGCATACCTACGAGCAGTACTTC
CDR3aa: CASSSPDRHTYEQYF

d_gene: TRBD1
j_gene: TRBJ1-5
v_gene: TRBV12-3/TRBV12-4
abundance: many
CDR3nt: TGTGCCAGCAGTTTTGGGACAGGGGGCCGACAGCCCCAGCATTTT
CDR3aa: CASSFGTGGRQPQHF

d_gene: TRBD1
j_gene: TRBJ2-3
v_gene: TRBV11-2
abundance: many
CDR3nt: TGTGCCAGCAGCCCTCGGACAGGGTGGGATACGCAGTATTTT
CDR3aa: CASSPRTGWDTQYF

d_gene: TRBD2
j_gene: TRBJ2-7
v_gene: TRBV10-3
abundance: -
CDR3nt: TGTGCCATCAGACCCGTAGGAAGCGCGGGAGGTATGTACGAGCAGTACTTC
CDR3aa: CAIRPVGSAGGMYEQYF

d_gene: TRBD1
j_gene: TRBJ1-4
v_gene: TRBV5-1
abundance: many
CDR3nt: TGCGCCAGCAGCCCTGGACAGGTCGGTGAAAAACTGTTTTTT
CDR3aa: CASSPGQVGEKLFF

d_gene: TRBD1
j_gene: TRBJ2-4
v_gene: TRBV11-3
abundance: many
CDR3nt: TGTGCCAGCAGTCCCGGACAGGGAGAAGAAAACATTCAGTACTTC
CDR3aa: CASSPGQGEENIQYF

d_gene: TRBD2
j_gene: TRBJ2-5
v_gene: TRBV7-9
abundance: many
CDR3nt: TGTGCCAGCAGCTGGAGTAGCGGGAGTATGGAGACCCAGTACTTC
CDR3aa: CASSWSSGSMETQYF

d_gene: -
j_gene: TRBJ1-3
v_gene: TRBV10-3
abundance: -
CDR3nt: TGTGCCACCGGAGGGGACGCGAACACCATATATTTT
CDR3aa: CATGGDANTIYF

d_gene: TRBD1
j_gene: TRBJ1-5
v_gene: TRBV28
abundance: many
CDR3nt: TGTGCCAGCAGTTTATCGGACAGGGGCAATCAGCCCCAGCATTTT
CDR3aa: CASSLSDRGNQPQHF

d_gene: -
j_gene: TRBJ2-7
v_gene: TRBV6-2/TRBV6-3
abundance: many
CDR3nt: TGTGCCAGCCATGGCCAGGGTCCCCCAAGGGGCGAGCAGTACTTC
CDR3aa: CASHGQGPPRGEQYF

d_gene: -
j_gene: TRBJ1-5
v_gene: TRBV7-9
abundance: many
CDR3nt: TGTGCCAGCAGCTTAGGACGGTGGGGCTACAATCAGCCCCAGCATTTT
CDR3aa: CASSLGRWGYNQPQHF

d_gene: -
j_gene: TRBJ2-7
v_gene: TRBV6-1
abundance: many
CDR3nt: TGTGCCAGCAGCACGGACACGGGGCCCTACGAGCAGTACTTC
CDR3aa: CASSTDTGPYEQYF

d_gene: TRBD2
j_gene: TRBJ2-1
v_gene: TRBV20-1
abundance: many
CDR3nt: TGCAGTGCTAGATCCCTAGGGACTAGCGGGGCCCCAAGCTCCTACAATGAGCAGTTCTTC
CDR3aa: CSARSLGTSGAPSSYNEQFF

d_gene: -
j_gene: TRBJ2-5
v_gene: TRBV29-1
abundance: many
CDR3nt: TGCAGCGTTGAAGAAACAGGAGTTTGGACCCAGTACTTC
CDR3aa: CSVEETGVWTQYF

d_gene: -
j_gene: TRBJ2-7
v_gene: TRBV9
abundance: -
CDR3nt: TGTGCCAGCAGCGTAGGGGGTGGGAACTCCTACGAGCAGTACTTC
CDR3aa: CASSVGGGNSYEQYF

d_gene: -
j_gene: TRBJ1-1
v_gene: TRBV18
abundance: many
CDR3nt: TGTGCCAGCTCAACCTCTGAGGGGGAAGCTTTCTTT
CDR3aa: CASSTSEGEAFF

d_gene: TRBD1
j_gene: TRBJ1-3
v_gene: TRBV29-1
abundance: -
CDR3nt: TGCAGCGTTGAATTGACAGGGCAGGCTGGAAACACCATATATTTT
CDR3aa: CSVELTGQAGNTIYF

d_gene: -
j_gene: TRBJ2-7
v_gene: TRBV20-1
abundance: few
CDR3nt: TGCAGTGCTAGAGACTACAGGGCTTTCTCCTACGAGCAGTACTTC
CDR3aa: CSARDYRAFSYEQYF

d_gene: TRBD2
j_gene: TRBJ2-7
v_gene: TRBV5-1
abundance: many
CDR3nt: TGCGCCAGCAGCACTCTAGCGGGAGCTATTGTTTTGCCCCACGAGCAGTACTTC
CDR3aa: CASSTLAGAIVLPHEQYF

d_gene: -
j_gene: TRBJ2-1
v_gene: TRBV6-2/TRBV6-3
abundance: -
CDR3nt: TGTGCCAGCAGTGCGCAGGGTACGGTCCACAATGAGCAGTTCTTC
CDR3aa: CASSAQGTVHNEQFF

d_gene: TRBD2
j_gene: TRBJ2-1
v_gene: TRBV7-6
abundance: many
CDR3nt: TGTGCCAGCAGCTTAGGAGGTAGCGGGAGGGGCGATGAGCAGTTCTTC
CDR3aa: CASSLGGSGRGDEQFF

d_gene: TRBD1
j_gene: TRBJ2-3
v_gene: TRBV19
abundance: few
CDR3nt: TGTGCCAGTAGAACCGGACAGGGACCAGATACGCAGTATTTT
CDR3aa: CASRTGQGPDTQYF

d_gene: -
j_gene: TRBJ2-7
v_gene: TRBV27
abundance: few
CDR3nt: TGTGCCAGCAGTTTGGCAGGGATGTCCTACGAGCAGTACTTC
CDR3aa: CASSLAGMSYEQYF

d_gene: TRBD2
j_gene: TRBJ2-1
v_gene: TRBV7-9
abundance: -
CDR3nt: TGTGCCAGCAGCCCATCCCGGACTAGCGGGTCAGGTGAGCAGTTCTTC
CDR3aa: CASSPSRTSGSGEQFF

d_gene: -
j_gene: TRBJ1-2
v_gene: TRBV30
abundance: many
CDR3nt: TGTGCCTGGAGTGTACCCCCGAAGGGCTACACCTTC
CDR3aa: CAWSVPPKGYTF

d_gene: -
j_gene: TRBJ2-5
v_gene: TRBV6-1
abundance: few
CDR3nt: TGTGCCAGCGTGGCAGACCTGCGGGAGACCCAGTACTTC
CDR3aa: CASVADLRETQYF

d_gene: TRBD1
j_gene: TRBJ1-6
v_gene: TRBV12-3/TRBV12-4
abundance: -
CDR3nt: TGTGCCAGCAGTACAGAAGCCGGGACAGGGAGATCACCCCTCCACTTT
CDR3aa: CASSTEAGTGRSPLHF

d_gene: TRBD2
j_gene: TRBJ2-5
v_gene: TRBV27
abundance: many
CDR3nt: TGTGCCAGCAGTGGGGGGCGGGGGGCCCAAGAGACCCAGTACTTC
CDR3aa: CASSGGRGAQETQYF